This is a list of T cell receptor beta chains from one sample in a study of control samples from healthy donors and cancer patients. Profiling relied on immunoSEQ multiplex PCR, and the TCRdb table lists in-frame clones only, not all of them. The sample lists hundreds of thousands of clones; roughly 90% were seen once. Sample: PBMCs. These receptors came from a man aged 35 to 55 with head and neck cancer. Each CDR3 is given with its conserved first and last residue.

v_gene: TRBV7-9
j_gene: TRBJ1-6
CDR3aa: CASSFGTGDKDSPLHF

v_gene: TRBV6-6
j_gene: TRBJ1-3
CDR3aa: CASSSGTGDAGNTIYF

v_gene: TRBV6-5
j_gene: TRBJ2-2
CDR3aa: CASIQLAGATGELFF

v_gene: TRBV1
j_gene: TRBJ2-2
CDR3aa: CTSSLLPGTVTGELFF

v_gene: TRBV5-1
j_gene: TRBJ2-3
CDR3aa: CASSLGTSGTDTQYF

v_gene: TRBV30
j_gene: TRBJ2-2
CDR3aa: CAWTGLTTGELFF

v_gene: TRBV10-3
j_gene: TRBJ2-7
CDR3aa: CAISVSGGSLREQYF

v_gene: TRBV11-1
j_gene: TRBJ2-7
CDR3aa: CASSHGTGAYEQYF

v_gene: TRBV19
j_gene: TRBJ2-2
CDR3aa: CASSIFDGSTGELFF

v_gene: TRBV4-1
j_gene: TRBJ2-5
CDR3aa: CASSQRQYQETQYF

v_gene: TRBV30
j_gene: TRBJ1-2
CDR3aa: CAWSEGGDYGYTF

v_gene: TRBV6-6
j_gene: TRBJ1-2
CDR3aa: CASSYQGNNYGYTF

v_gene: TRBV7-2
j_gene: TRBJ1-3
CDR3aa: CASSLAGTGYGNTIYF

v_gene: TRBV28
j_gene: TRBJ1-1
CDR3aa: CASSWGTGGATEAFF

v_gene: TRBV5-1
j_gene: TRBJ1-2
CDR3aa: CASSPPASYGYTF

v_gene: TRBV30
j_gene: TRBJ1-2
CDR3aa: CAWSRQGWNGYTF

v_gene: TRBV6-5
j_gene: TRBJ1-2
CDR3aa: CATTYRGRTSYGYTF

v_gene: TRBV18
j_gene: TRBJ1-4
CDR3aa: CASSPQSGAEKLFF

v_gene: TRBV10-3
j_gene: TRBJ2-3
CDR3aa: CAISRHISGQGGTDTQYF

v_gene: TRBV7-2
j_gene: TRBJ2-1
CDR3aa: CASSPPGGPSGAPEQFF

v_gene: TRBV29-1
j_gene: TRBJ1-2
CDR3aa: CSVRGNYGYTF

v_gene: TRBV7-6
j_gene: TRBJ1-1
CDR3aa: CASSFGAGGEGEAFF

v_gene: TRBV19
j_gene: TRBJ2-7
CDR3aa: CASSIDREYEQYF

v_gene: TRBV6-6
j_gene: TRBJ1-1
CDR3aa: CASRPYDRGGTEAFF

v_gene: TRBV27
j_gene: TRBJ2-2
CDR3aa: CASRLSGGGTGELFF

v_gene: TRBV11-2
j_gene: TRBJ2-1
CDR3aa: CASSPGLMNEQFF

v_gene: TRBV5-8
j_gene: TRBJ2-6
CDR3aa: CASSPYPGESSGANVLTF

v_gene: TRBV9
j_gene: TRBJ1-5
CDR3aa: CASSATGGLQPQHF

v_gene: TRBV2
j_gene: TRBJ2-7
CDR3aa: CASSPDRRLYEQYF

v_gene: TRBV3-1/TRBV3-2
j_gene: TRBJ1-3
CDR3aa: CASSQGSTAGNTIYF

v_gene: TRBV19
j_gene: TRBJ2-5
CDR3aa: CASSVVGLAGEETQYF

v_gene: TRBV7-6
j_gene: TRBJ1-6
CDR3aa: CASSSSPGQRNSPLHF

v_gene: TRBV6-5
j_gene: TRBJ1-1
CDR3aa: CASSRRGNTEAFF

v_gene: TRBV28
j_gene: TRBJ1-5
CDR3aa: CASSLDRPDQPQHF

v_gene: TRBV12-3/TRBV12-4
j_gene: TRBJ2-7
CDR3aa: CASSPNLIGEQYF